Listed below are T cell receptor beta chains from one sample, sequenced in a study of blood T cells in healthy people across ages. TCRdb re-derived calls from the 5' RACE reads in MiXCR, one entry per CDR3 protein. This sample has 540,000 or so distinct CDR3 sequences, with roughly 28% found just once. Sequencing was done on a sample of blood. The receptors originated from a woman aged 70-85 years in good health. CDR3s include the opening cysteine and the closing phenylalanine or tryptophan. A D gene is named only where the DNA matches it firmly. For some rows the clone size is stated as once, few or many, or as a class when expanded; others skip it.

>TRBD2|TRBJ2-4|few|TRBV4-3
TGCGCCAGCAGCCGGACTCTAGCGGGGGCCAAAAACATTCAGTACTTC
CASSRTLAGAKNIQYF
>.|TRBJ1-3|many|TRBV7-2
TGTGCCAGCAGCGGGACATCCGGAAACACCATATATTTT
CASSGTSGNTIYF
>TRBD1|TRBJ2-7|few|TRBV11-2
TGTGCCAGCAGTTTCGGGACAGGGGGCTTCGAGCAGTACTTC
CASSFGTGGFEQYF
>TRBD2|TRBJ2-5|few|TRBV7-9
TGTGCCAGCAGCTTAGTGGCTAGCGGGGGGTCAGGAGAGACCCAGTACTTC
CASSLVASGGSGETQYF
>TRBD1|TRBJ1-1|few|TRBV7-2
TGTGCCAGCAGCCTGACAGGGACCGCTTTCTTT
CASSLTGTAFF
>.|TRBJ1-4|few|TRBV20-1
TGCAGTGTTTCGGCAGGAAGAAATGAAAAACTGTTTTTT
CSVSAGRNEKLFF
>.|TRBJ1-2|.|TRBV20-1
TGCAGTACCGGGACGGGCTATGGCTACACCTTC
CSTGTGYGYTF
>TRBD1|TRBJ2-1|.|TRBV14
TGTGCCAGCAGCCAAGATCTGACAGGGGGGTTCTACAATGAGCAGTTCTTC
CASSQDLTGGFYNEQFF
>.|TRBJ1-4|few|TRBV20-1
TGCAGTGCCCTCGATAACACGGGCCAAAAACTGTTTTTT
CSALDNTGQKLFF
>.|TRBJ1-3|few|TRBV19
TGTGCCAGTAATCCGCAGGCACCTGGAAACACCATATATTTT
CASNPQAPGNTIYF
>.|TRBJ2-5|few|TRBV18
TGTGCCAGCTCATCCCAGGGGCAAGAGACCCAGTACTTC
CASSSQGQETQYF
>TRBD1|TRBJ2-3|.|TRBV24-1
TGTGCCACCAGTGATTTGCCGGACAGGGGCGATACGCAGTATTTT
CATSDLPDRGDTQYF
>.|TRBJ1-4|.|TRBV2
TGTGCCAGCAGTGTTTCGGGGGTCGCAGATGAAAAACTGTTTTTT
CASSVSGVADEKLFF
>.|TRBJ1-1|few|TRBV6-2/TRBV6-3
TGTGCCAGCAGTTACGTACCCAGAACTGAAGCTTTCTTT
CASSYVPRTEAFF
>.|TRBJ2-5|few|TRBV27
TGTGCCAGCAGTCCCCGACTAGGGCCAGAGACCCAGTACTTC
CASSPRLGPETQYF
>.|TRBJ1-2|.|TRBV6-2/TRBV6-3
TGTGCCAGCAGTTACTCTGGGATCAGGAGGGGCTACACCTTC
CASSYSGIRRGYTF
>TRBD2|TRBJ2-7|many|TRBV9
TGTGCCAGCAGCGTAGGGTCTAGCGGGTTTTACGAGCAGTACTTC
CASSVGSSGFYEQYF
>.|TRBJ1-2|.|TRBV15
TGTGCCACCAGCTGGCTTCAGGGAGGCTACACCTTC
CATSWLQGGYTF
>TRBD1|TRBJ1-3|few|TRBV6-5
TGTGCCAGCAGTTACGGGACAGGGGCTGGAAACACCATATATTTT
CASSYGTGAGNTIYF
>TRBD1|TRBJ2-7|many|TRBV29-1
TGCAGCGTTGCAGGACAGGGCTATTCCTACGAGCAGTACTTC
CSVAGQGYSYEQYF